These T cell receptor beta chains were read from a single sample in a study of shared clonotypes between healthy human individuals. Clones were read by immunoSEQ multiplex PCR, and TCRdb kept only the in-frame ones, dropping some. Among 1,100,000 or so clones listed, about 80% were seen once. Sequencing was carried out using memory CD4+ T cells from PBMCs. These receptors originate from a young man in good health. Some clones in this sample may be carry-over from other donors' samples. Each CDR3 is given with its conserved first and last residue. A D gene is named only where the DNA matches it firmly. Clone sizes are given selectively: once, few, many, or a class where the clone is expanded.

v_call	d_call	cdr3_length	clone_size	j_call	cdr3_aa	cdr3_nt
TRBV7-3	TRBD2	15	NA	TRBJ2-3	CASSLGLAGQDTQYF	TGTGCCAGCAGCTTAGGACTAGCGGGCCAGGATACGCAGTATTTT
TRBV7-9	NA	16	NA	TRBJ1-2	CASSPLDSLQWYGYTF	TGTGCCAGCAGCCCACTGGACTCTTTGCAATGGTATGGCTACACCTTC
TRBV6-6	TRBD1	13	NA	TRBJ2-7	CASSPRTGGEQYF	TGTGCCAGCAGTCCCAGGACAGGGGGTGAGCAGTACTTC
TRBV28	TRBD2	13	NA	TRBJ2-5	CASSTSGQETQYF	TGTGCCAGCAGCACTAGCGGCCAAGAGACCCAGTACTTC
TRBV6-5	NA	15	NA	TRBJ2-3	CASSSYRVKTDTQYF	TGTGCCAGCAGCTCGTATAGGGTGAAGACAGATACGCAGTATTTT
TRBV7-9	TRBD2	19	NA	TRBJ2-1	CASSKVPLAGGRTYNEQFF	TGTGCCAGCAGCAAAGTCCCACTAGCGGGAGGACGAACCTACAATGAGCAGTTCTTC
TRBV4-1	TRBD1	15	NA	TRBJ2-5	CASSQVGTGPETQYF	TGCGCCAGCAGCCAAGTAGGGACAGGCCCCGAGACCCAGTACTTC
TRBV28	NA	14	NA	TRBJ1-5	CASSLGHSSQPQHF	TGTGCCAGCAGTCTAGGACATAGTAGTCAGCCCCAGCATTTT
TRBV7-9	NA	13	NA	TRBJ2-7	CASTALSSYEQYF	TGTGCCAGCACCGCCCTGAGCTCCTACGAGCAGTACTTC
TRBV4-2	TRBD2	17	few	TRBJ2-1	CASSQPTSGRKNNEQFF	TGTGCCAGCAGCCAACCCACTAGCGGGAGGAAGAACAATGAGCAGTTCTTC
TRBV19	TRBD2	16	few	TRBJ2-2	CASSAASGSSTGELFF	TGTGCCAGTAGTGCCGCTAGCGGGAGCTCGACCGGGGAGCTGTTTTTT
TRBV28	TRBD2	14	NA	TRBJ2-1	CASGKSGSVNEQFF	TGTGCCAGTGGGAAGAGCGGGAGTGTCAATGAGCAGTTCTTC
TRBV7-9	TRBD1	14	NA	TRBJ1-2	CASSLGQGNYGYTF	TGTGCCAGCAGCTTAGGACAGGGGAACTATGGCTACACCTTC
TRBV28	NA	12	few	TRBJ1-2	CASSFQARGYTF	TGTGCCAGCAGTTTCCAGGCCCGGGGCTACACCTTC
TRBV30	TRBD1	14	NA	TRBJ1-2	CAWKTRGLYDGYTF	TGTGCCTGGAAAACCAGGGGGCTATACGATGGCTACACCTTC
TRBV5-1	TRBD2	16	few	TRBJ2-7	CASSRRTSGNPYEQYF	TGCGCCAGCAGCAGAAGGACTAGCGGGAACCCCTACGAGCAGTACTTC
TRBV18	NA	14	NA	TRBJ1-5	CASSPSGRDQPQHF	TGTGCCAGCTCACCATCGGGTCGCGATCAGCCCCAGCATTTT
TRBV5-1	NA	13	NA	TRBJ2-3	CASRGGRTDTQYF	TGCGCCAGCAGGGGGGGAAGGACAGATACGCAGTATTTT
TRBV27	NA	13	NA	TRBJ1-2	CASSFRGSYGYTF	TGTGCCAGCAGTTTCAGGGGTTCCTATGGCTACACCTTC
TRBV7-6	NA	15	NA	TRBJ2-7	CASSLMAASSYEQYF	TGTGCCAGCAGCTTAATGGCAGCTAGCTCCTACGAGCAGTACTTC
TRBV5-1	NA	13	NA	TRBJ1-2	CASSPDQNYGYTF	TGCGCCAGCAGCCCAGACCAGAACTATGGCTACACCTTC
TRBV28	TRBD2	12	NA	TRBJ2-1	CASTMGLAGQFF	TGTGCCAGCACCATGGGGCTAGCGGGTCAGTTCTTC
TRBV11-2	TRBD2	16	NA	TRBJ2-7	CASRGMASGSSYEQYF	TGTGCCAGCCGCGGGATGGCTAGCGGTAGCTCCTACGAGCAGTACTTC
TRBV5-5	NA	13	NA	TRBJ1-1	CASSLVGRGEAFF	TGTGCCAGCAGCTTGGTTGGGCGGGGTGAAGCTTTCTTT
TRBV7-9	NA	15	NA	TRBJ1-1	CASSLTAGRGTEAFF	TGTGCCAGCAGCTTGACTGCAGGGCGCGGCACTGAAGCTTTCTTT
TRBV28	TRBD2	13	NA	TRBJ2-7	CASGPGGTYEQYF	TGTGCCAGCGGACCGGGAGGGACCTACGAGCAGTACTTC
TRBV9	TRBD1	17	NA	TRBJ1-4	CASSGGQGAGIGEKLFF	TGTGCCAGCAGCGGAGGACAGGGGGCCGGTATAGGTGAAAAACTGTTTTTT
TRBV19	NA	13	few	TRBJ2-7	CASSPDSSYEQYF	TGTGCCAGTAGTCCCGACAGCTCCTACGAGCAGTACTTC
TRBV29-1	NA	12	NA	TRBJ1-5	CSVLDSNQPQHF	TGCAGCGTTTTAGATAGCAATCAGCCCCAGCATTTT
TRBV5-1	NA	13	NA	TRBJ2-7	CASSDTNTNEQYF	TGCGCCAGCAGCGATACAAATACAAATGAGCAGTACTTC
TRBV5-4	NA	16	NA	TRBJ2-3	CASSTGRRLRTDTQYF	TGTGCCAGCAGCACCGGACGCCGCCTACGAACAGATACGCAGTATTTT
TRBV7-6	NA	13	NA	TRBJ1-5	CASSPNVLQPQHF	TGTGCCAGCAGCCCCAATGTTCTTCAGCCCCAGCATTTT
TRBV10-3	NA	15	NA	TRBJ2-7	CAISGGSGTTYEQYF	TGTGCCATCAGTGGTGGTAGCGGAACTACCTACGAGCAGTACTTC
TRBV2	NA	13	NA	TRBJ2-2	CASKQAHTGELFF	TGTGCCAGCAAACAGGCACACACCGGGGAGCTGTTTTTT
TRBV30	NA	16	NA	TRBJ1-3	CAWSAPGEITGNTIYF	TGTGCCTGGAGTGCCCCGGGGGAGATCACTGGAAACACCATATATTTT
TRBV19	TRBD1	14	few	TRBJ1-1	CASTPGQKNTEAFF	TGTGCCAGTACTCCGGGACAGAAGAACACTGAAGCTTTCTTT
TRBV7-3	TRBD2	17	NA	TRBJ2-1	CASSSSSGRTQHNEQFF	TGTGCCAGCAGCTCATCTAGCGGGAGGACTCAACACAATGAGCAGTTCTTC
TRBV7-9	TRBD1	14	once	TRBJ1-1	CASSQNTGDTEAFF	TGTGCCAGCAGCCAGAATACAGGGGACACTGAAGCTTTCTTT
TRBV2	NA	15	NA	TRBJ2-3	CASSERTPLGDTQYF	TGTGCCAGCAGTGAAAGGACGCCCCTGGGAGATACGCAGTATTTT
TRBV18	NA	13	NA	TRBJ2-7	CASSVGNLNEQYF	TGTGCCAGCTCGGTAGGGAATCTCAACGAGCAGTACTTC
TRBV27	TRBD2	15	NA	TRBJ2-7	CASSLGGLAGYEQYF	TGTGCCAGCAGTTTGGGCGGACTAGCGGGCTACGAGCAGTACTTC
TRBV7-3	TRBD1	14	NA	TRBJ2-3	CASSTTGGPDTQYF	TGTGCCAGCAGCACGACAGGGGGCCCAGATACGCAGTATTTT
TRBV7-3	NA	16	once	TRBJ2-2	CASSLLGLAPAGELFF	TGTGCCAGCAGCTTACTCGGGCTAGCTCCGGCCGGGGAGCTGTTTTTT
TRBV10-3	NA	13	few	TRBJ2-1	CAISGGGPNEQFF	TGTGCCATCAGTGGTGGCGGACCCAATGAGCAGTTCTTC
TRBV6-1	NA	15	NA	TRBJ1-4	CASSGRATANEKLFF	TGTGCCAGCAGTGGGCGGGCGACAGCTAATGAAAAACTGTTTTTT
TRBV29-1	NA	14	NA	TRBJ2-7	CSVEVQQGSYEQYF	TGCAGCGTTGAGGTCCAACAGGGCTCCTACGAGCAGTACTTC
TRBV2	TRBD1	13	NA	TRBJ2-7	CAGRQGGTYEQYF	TGTGCCGGCAGACAGGGGGGGACCTACGAGCAGTACTTC
TRBV6-6	TRBD1	13	NA	TRBJ1-2	CASRRQGSDGYTF	TGTGCCAGCAGACGACAGGGGAGCGATGGCTACACCTTC
TRBV2	NA	14	NA	TRBJ2-7	CASMREKSSYEQYF	TGTGCCAGCATGAGAGAAAAGTCCTCCTACGAGCAGTACTTC
TRBV6-5	NA	13	NA	TRBJ1-2	CASSRDQNYGYTF	TGTGCCAGCAGCAGGGACCAAAACTATGGCTACACCTTC
TRBV5-6	NA	14	NA	TRBJ1-2	CASSRKQGGYGYTF	TGTGCCAGCAGCAGAAAACAGGGCGGCTATGGCTACACCTTC
TRBV2	NA	16	few	TRBJ1-5	CASSEWAFRGSQPQHF	TGTGCCAGCAGTGAATGGGCGTTCAGGGGCTCTCAGCCCCAGCATTTT
TRBV11-3	TRBD1	13	NA	TRBJ2-7	CASSASTGYEQYF	TGTGCCAGCAGCGCCTCGACAGGGTACGAGCAGTACTTC
TRBV11-2	TRBD1	14	NA	TRBJ2-1	CASSQDRTAHEQFF	TGTGCCAGCAGCCAGGACAGGACCGCCCATGAGCAGTTCTTC
TRBV5-1	NA	14	NA	TRBJ2-1	CASSLVQLRDEQFF	TGCGCCAGCAGCTTGGTTCAGCTGAGGGATGAGCAGTTCTTC